A selection of T cell receptor beta chains follows, all from one sample in a study of CD8+CD57+ T cells in acquired aplastic anemia. From the reads, TCRdb called clonotypes with MiXCR, one entry per CDR3 protein. The table lists about 220,000 distinct CDR3 sequences, roughly 33% of them singletons. Sequencing input: sorted CD4+, CD8+, or CD8+CD57+ T cells (not recorded which) from PBMCs. These receptors all come from a human donor in good health, serving as a control. Each CDR3 is given with its conserved first and last residue. Fields, in order: J gene, D gene, CDR3 length, clone size, V gene, CDR3 protein, CDR3 DNA. D genes are given only for firm matches. Where a row states a size, it is once, few, many or the class of an expanded clone; other rows omit it.

>TRBJ1-5|-|14|many|TRBV7-8
CASSRPGDLGPQHF
TGTGCCAGCAGCAGACCAGGGGACCTCGGGCCCCAGCATTTT
>TRBJ1-1|TRBD1|18|many|TRBV19
CASSPLPGQGAVGTEAFF
TGTGCCAGTAGTCCCTTACCGGGACAGGGGGCTGTGGGCACTGAAGCTTTCTTT
>TRBJ1-1|TRBD1|15|many|TRBV15
CATSSRDRGNTEAFF
TGTGCCACCAGCAGCCGGGACAGAGGGAACACTGAAGCTTTCTTT
>TRBJ2-7|TRBD2|15|-|TRBV11-3
CASSPWTSGDYEQYF
TGTGCCAGCAGCCCCTGGACTAGCGGGGACTACGAGCAGTACTTC
>TRBJ1-2|-|12|-|TRBV30
CAWSVSLGGYTF
TGTGCCTGGAGTGTCTCGCTTGGTGGCTACACCTTC
>TRBJ2-4|TRBD1|14|few|TRBV11-2
CASSHTGGADIQYF
TGTGCCAGCAGCCATACAGGGGGCGCTGACATTCAGTACTTC
>TRBJ2-3|TRBD2|15|many|TRBV20-1
CSASTGLAGTDTQYF
TGCAGTGCTAGTACCGGACTAGCGGGAACAGATACGCAGTATTTT
>TRBJ2-2|-|14|once|TRBV13
CASSPRADTGELFF
TGTGCCAGCTCACCGCGAGCAGACACCGGGGAGCTGTTTTTT
>TRBJ1-6|-|15|-|TRBV7-9
CASSLGGLAGSPLHF
TGTGCCAGCAGCTTAGGGGGACTAGCGGGATCACCCCTCCACTTT
>TRBJ2-7|-|12|few|TRBV15
CATSRKAYEQYF
TGTGCCACCAGCAGAAAAGCCTACGAGCAGTACTTC
>TRBJ1-3|-|13|-|TRBV29-1
CSEPQGGKGTIYF
TGCAGCGAGCCCCAAGGAGGGAAGGGCACCATATATTTT
>TRBJ2-1|TRBD2|14|many|TRBV6-1
CASRSSGRRGEQFF
TGTGCCAGCAGGAGTAGCGGGAGGAGAGGTGAGCAGTTCTTC
>TRBJ2-1|-|14|many|TRBV29-1
CSVATPSSYNEQFF
TGCAGCGTTGCAACGCCCAGCTCCTACAATGAGCAGTTCTTC
>TRBJ2-7|-|15|few|TRBV7-2
CASSPRETGDYEQYF
TGTGCCAGCAGCCCCAGAGAGACAGGAGATTACGAGCAGTACTTC
>TRBJ1-1|-|14|-|TRBV19
CASSKTGGRTEAFF
TGTGCCAGTAGTAAAACCGGAGGACGTACTGAAGCTTTCTTT
>TRBJ2-3|TRBD2|15|-|TRBV2
CASTPRAGVPDTQYF
TGTGCCAGCACGCCTAGGGCGGGAGTCCCAGATACGCAGTATTTT
>TRBJ1-1|-|15|few|TRBV10-3
CAIRPTGRTNTEAFF
TGTGCCATTCGACCGACGGGGCGGACCAACACTGAAGCTTTCTTT
>TRBJ1-6|TRBD1|14|many|TRBV30
CAWSVIQGDSPLHF
TGTGCCTGGAGTGTAATTCAGGGGGATTCACCCCTCCACTTT
>TRBJ1-6|TRBD1|14|many|TRBV2
CASSIGQGATPLHF
TGTGCCAGCAGTATCGGACAGGGGGCTACACCCCTCCACTTT
>TRBJ1-1|-|13|-|TRBV7-2
CASSSQVRTEAFF
TGTGCCAGCAGCTCACAGGTGCGGACTGAAGCTTTCTTT
>TRBJ2-3|-|14|-|TRBV14
CASRRLILTDTQYF
TGTGCCAGCAGGAGACTAATTTTAACAGATACGCAGTATTTT
>TRBJ1-5|-|14|-|TRBV19
CASTILGGNQPQHF
TGTGCCAGTACCATTCTGGGAGGGAATCAGCCCCAGCATTTT
>TRBJ1-2|-|13|few|TRBV29-1
CSVDTLGGDGYTF
TGCAGCGTTGATACGCTGGGGGGCGATGGCTACACCTTC
>TRBJ1-5|-|13|many|TRBV12-3/TRBV12-4
CASSLASNQPQHF
TGTGCCAGCAGTTTAGCTAGCAATCAGCCCCAGCATTTT
>TRBJ1-2|TRBD1|15|many|TRBV7-9
CASRHGQGLKYGYTF
TGTGCCAGCAGACATGGACAGGGGCTGAAATATGGCTACACCTTC
>TRBJ1-1|TRBD1|17|-|TRBV4-1
CASSQVGIFRGDTEAFF
TGCGCCAGCAGCCAGGTGGGGATATTCAGGGGGGACACTGAAGCTTTCTTT
>TRBJ1-4|-|14|-|TRBV20-1
CSARESRGNEKLFF
TGCAGTGCTAGAGAATCCAGGGGTAATGAAAAACTGTTTTTT
>TRBJ1-5|-|15|-|TRBV15
CATSRATNSNQPQHF
TGTGCCACCAGCAGAGCGACTAATAGCAATCAGCCCCAGCATTTT
>TRBJ1-1|-|13|few|TRBV6-6
CASSYWMNTEAFF
TGTGCCAGCAGTTATTGGATGAACACTGAAGCTTTCTTT
>TRBJ1-2|TRBD1|14|many|TRBV7-3
CASSLDRVNYGYTF
TGTGCCAGCAGCTTAGACAGGGTTAACTATGGCTACACCTTC
>TRBJ1-6|-|18|few|TRBV6-1
CASSHKRYKEQRVSPLHF
TGTGCCAGCAGCCACAAAAGATACAAAGAGCAAAGAGTTTCACCCCTCCACTTT
>TRBJ1-1|-|16|many|TRBV7-2
CASSLWRTAENTEAFF
TGTGCCAGCAGCTTATGGCGGACAGCAGAGAACACTGAAGCTTTCTTT
>TRBJ2-2|-|14|many|TRBV7-9
CASNPQRDTGELFF
TGTGCCAGCAACCCGCAACGAGACACCGGGGAGCTGTTTTTT
>TRBJ2-1|-|17|many|TRBV19
CASSIRAAKSSYNEQFF
TGTGCCAGTAGTATTCGCGCAGCCAAGAGCTCCTACAATGAGCAGTTCTTC
>TRBJ2-1|-|12|-|TRBV18
CASSPTGNEQFF
TGTGCCAGCTCACCCACCGGTAACGAGCAGTTCTTC
>TRBJ1-2|-|15|many|TRBV20-1
CSARDRTGKSMGYTF
TGCAGTGCTAGAGACCGGACTGGAAAATCTATGGGCTACACCTTC
>TRBJ2-7|-|13|few|TRBV30
CAWSRTSGYEQYF
TGTGCCTGGAGCAGGACATCAGGCTACGAGCAGTACTTC
>TRBJ2-3|TRBD2|13|-|TRBV20-1
CSAGRGGTDTQYF
TGCAGTGCTGGGCGGGGGGGCACAGATACGCAGTATTTT
>TRBJ1-2|-|16|-|TRBV7-9
CASSLVGTAANYGYTF
TGTGCCAGCAGCTTGGTGGGGACGGCTGCTAACTATGGCTACACCTTC
>TRBJ1-1|-|13|few|TRBV6-1
CASSELSYTEAFF
TGTGCCAGCAGTGAACTCTCGTACACTGAAGCTTTCTTT
>TRBJ1-1|-|14|-|TRBV18
CASSPGVPNTEAFF
TGTGCCAGCTCACCGGGGGTCCCGAACACTGAAGCTTTCTTT
>TRBJ1-2|TRBD1|14|-|TRBV10-3
CAISVTQGDYGYTF
TGTGCCATCAGTGTAACACAGGGGGACTATGGCTACACCTTC
>TRBJ1-5|-|13|many|TRBV19
CASRMGLFQPQHF
TGTGCCAGTCGAATGGGCCTGTTTCAGCCCCAGCATTTT
>TRBJ2-7|TRBD1|14|-|TRBV24-1
CARRPGTELYEQYF
TGTGCTAGGCGTCCCGGGACAGAGCTATACGAGCAGTACTTC
>TRBJ1-5|-|14|many|TRBV7-2
CASSLGPVGQPQHF
TGTGCCAGCAGCTTAGGCCCGGTAGGTCAGCCCCAGCATTTT
>TRBJ1-2|TRBD1|13|-|TRBV2
CASSAGQGAGYTF
TGTGCCAGCAGTGCCGGACAGGGTGCTGGCTACACCTTC
>TRBJ1-2|TRBD1|15|many|TRBV14
CASSQGWDRSYGYTF
TGTGCCAGCAGCCAAGGTTGGGACAGGTCCTATGGCTACACCTTC
>TRBJ1-5|TRBD1|14|many|TRBV24-1
CATSELGTDQPQHF
TGTGCCACCAGTGAACTAGGGACAGATCAGCCCCAGCATTTT
>TRBJ2-5|-|13|many|TRBV2
CASNQQGQETQYF
TGTGCCAGCAACCAACAGGGCCAAGAGACCCAGTACTTC
>TRBJ1-2|-|13|-|TRBV30
CAWSVPGTYGYTF
TGTGCCTGGAGTGTACCCGGGACCTATGGCTACACCTTC
>TRBJ1-2|TRBD1|14|many|TRBV5-4
CASSFVGGPHGYTF
TGTGCCAGCAGCTTTGTAGGGGGCCCTCATGGCTACACCTTC
>TRBJ2-1|-|16|many|TRBV24-1
CATSDLQGGRRNEQFF
TGTGCCACCAGTGATTTGCAGGGGGGGCGACGGAATGAGCAGTTCTTC
>TRBJ2-1|-|16|-|TRBV19
CASNRRGTGGGNEQFF
TGTGCCAGTAATCGAAGGGGGACAGGCGGGGGCAATGAGCAGTTCTTC
>TRBJ2-3|-|14|many|TRBV7-9
CASSYGEGTDTQYF
TGTGCCAGCAGCTACGGGGAGGGCACAGATACGCAGTATTTT
>TRBJ1-2|-|13|many|TRBV7-2
CASSLVVAYGYTF
TGTGCCAGCAGCTTGGTGGTTGCCTATGGCTACACCTTC
>TRBJ1-4|-|15|many|TRBV10-1
CAGQNRGAYNEKLFF
TGCGCCGGCCAAAACCGGGGGGCGTATAATGAAAAACTGTTTTTT
>TRBJ2-7|TRBD1|12|once|TRBV7-9
CASSRQGNEQYF
TGTGCCAGCAGCCGACAGGGGAACGAGCAGTACTTC